This T cell receptor (beta chain) was obtained from a study of blood T cells in healthy people across ages (dated by TCRdb to about 2015). Describing the broader study: In model experiments, template switching captured roughly one uniquely barcoded TCR beta cDNA molecule for every two T cells. Using deep sequencing normalized with unique cDNA molecular identifiers, the study measured how TCR beta repertoire diversity changes with age. Donors were grouped into four age groups: young (average 16 years), middle-aged (roughly 37), aged (about 60) and long-lived (less than 85). Using the same blood draw, the study looked at two additional independent replicas of 1 million unique cDNA reads for two donors, one aged 18 to 29 and the other aged 80 or older.

A few counts support this clonotype. Its binding antigen is unknown. The input lacks base qualities; no much larger clone sits a single base away. To prepare the library, 5' RACE was applied. TCRdb names Illumina HiSeq 2500 as the instrument used. A second PCR of 7 to 11 cycles was performed with a sample-barcoded 5' primer and a J-beta primer mix. A unique molecular identifier was introduced onto each TCR beta cDNA molecule by a template-switch 5' adaptor carrying 12 random nucleotides. Each sample yielded at least 3 million CDR3-containing paired-end reads. First-strand cDNA was synthesized from all RNA with the Mint cDNA synthesis kit, primed by a TRBC-specific oligonucleotide. All cDNA was treated with uracil-DNA glycosylase and then went through a first 18-cycle PCR with the universal primers M1SS and BC2_uni_R. On the study's bioinformatics: For normalization, 1 million high-quality reads were randomly selected from each sample, with every read carrying a distinct molecular identifier. Instead of being binned into consensus sequences, reads that shared molecular identifiers were thrown out. MiTCR, run with a Q25 quality threshold and the strictest error-elimination algorithm, handled CDR3 identification, clonotype clustering and error correction. A nonparametric unseen species model with Euler transformation was used to estimate lower-bound total TCR beta diversity. Clones were called with MiXCR by TCRdb after fastp trimmed the public reads at Q25, and only in-frame beta chains were retained. Here each entry gathers all rows of one CDR3 protein and keeps the most common genes and DNA. Here the V and J calls rest on TCRdb's processing, not on the authors' analysis. The sample profile shows around 1,000,000 distinct CDR3 sequences; 25% of them were found once. Less than 0.75% of the sample is taken by the ten largest.

Results and caveats for the whole study, not just this receptor: Bulk unsorted PBMC profiling prevented conclusive comparison of naive and antigen-experienced compartments. Estimates of total diversity from one million sequenced T cells were regarded as lower bounds and underestimates. Compared with the aged group, more naive CD4+ T cells, fewer expanded clones and increased TCR diversity were shown by the long-lived group, suggesting age selection. Because the CMV infection status of the donors was unknown, age-related changes in expanded clonotypes may potentially have been confounded. Observed TCR beta diversity per million T cells fell roughly linearly with age, and a significant reduction was already apparent by age roughly 40. There was a strong correlation between observed TCR beta diversity and the percentage of naive T cells measured by flow cytometry.

The CDR3 starts with the cysteine, ends with the phenylalanine, and has 10 residues. The DNA shown is the 30-base CDR3, in frame from base 1. Looking up the germline V gene yields CDR1 SGHAT and CDR2 FQNNGV. V drops 6 bases and J drops 15 bases, leaving 11 bases in between. Systemically healthy Caucasian individuals from Russia, roughly 40 in total and aged about 6 to 100 years, were included as donors. Roughly 10 milliliters of peripheral blood were collected from each donor into EDTA-treated Vacutainer tubes. Ficoll-Paque density-gradient centrifugation was used to isolate PBMCs, with at least 7 million obtained per sample. Trizol reagent was used to extract total RNA from the PBMCs, yielding at least 6 micrograms per sample. The percentages of naive CD45RAhigh/CD27high T cells were determined by flow cytometry on a PBMC aliquot from every donor. This sample was shared with a second study, whose subject was T cells of mothers and their children. As the second publication notes: The donors were nine systemically healthy Caucasian individuals, made up of three mothers and their six children. cDNA synthesis used all of the extracted RNA, with roughly 1.5 ug of RNA in each 15 ul reaction. Sample barcodes and 2-4 random nucleotides were added via the M1S primer in the second PCR. Over 8 million TCR beta CDR3 reads came from each mother, compared with some 3.1 million reads from each child. TCR recombination output is similarly shaped by thymic selection in related and unrelated pairs, with a minor effect exerted by inherited differences. Normalized repertoire overlap was always found to be slightly, but never significantly, higher in related mother-child pairs than in unrelated mother-child pairs. No persistent microchimeric T cell clones were found, with a detection sensitivity of 75 to 100 clones per million clonotypes. To look for features that set related mother-child pairs apart from unrelated individuals, the researchers ran deep NGS to compare the TCR beta repertoires of mothers and children. The mean age was about 40 +/- 4 years for the mothers and approximately 11 +/- 4 years for the children. After adapters were ligated using NEBNext reagents, the libraries underwent 100+100 nt paired-end sequencing on an Illumina HiSeq 2000. To prevent cross-contamination, the mother and child libraries were prepared one month apart and sequenced in separate runs. For each donor, somewhere between roughly 450,000 and 2,200,000 distinct TCR beta clonotypes were identified. Naive TCR beta clonotypes were estimated from low-frequency clonotypes matched to each donor's FACS-determined naive share, without sorting.

The clonotype originates from a girl aged 2-10 years in good health. Recombination joined TRBV11-2 with TRBJ2-2; 6 matching bases give a weak D call of TRBD1. Sequences were obtained from blood. In nucleotide form, the sequence is TGTGCCAGCAGGGACAGTACTTTGTTTTTT. This encodes CASRDSTLFF.